Each of the 4 T cell receptor beta chains below was sequenced from the same sample in a study of T cells in Graves' hyperthyroidism and ophthalmopathy. Amplification of TCR beta CDR3 regions used RNA as the template. TCR CDR3 underwent first-round RT-PCR with the HTBI primer set. TCRdb redid the calling of the multiplex PCR reads with MiXCR, one entry per CDR3 protein. The sample has 500,000 to 650,000 distinct CDR3 sequences, more than 12% seen once; the top ten hold around 12%. Sequencing used blood. These receptors all stem from a woman in her forties or fifties with Graves' ophthalmopathy.

As to this clonotype: A much larger clone lies a single base off, so this may be a read error. The chain combines TRBV5-6 with TRBJ1-1; D call uncertain. V gave up 2 bases and J gave up 0 bases, with 5 bases separating them. Germline V gene sequence: CDR1 SGHDT, CDR2 YYEEEE. The CDR3 runs to 13 residues. The CDR3 reads CASSFFMNTEAFF. The DNA for the CDR3 is TGTGCCAGCAGCTTCTTCATGAACACTGAAGCTTTCTTT. Based on the CDR3 plus reference TRBV5-6 and TRBJ1-1, the full variable domain is DAGVTQSPTHLIKTRGQQVTLRCSPKSGHDTVSWYQQALGQGPQFIFQYYEEEERQRGNFPDRFSGHQFPNYSSELNVNALLLGDSALYLCASSFFMNTEAFFGQGTRLTVV.

This clonotype was counted between two and nine times. V usage is TRBV5-1 and J usage is TRBJ2-1; 9 bases are shared with TRBD2. The CDR3 has 18 residues. The germline V gene encodes CDR1 SGHRS and CDR2 YFSETQ. V dropped 4 bases and J dropped 0; count of bases not matched to a gene: 11. The CDR3 nucleotides are TGCGCCAGCAGCCCCGGGACTAGCATTTCTTTCTCCTACAATGAGCAGTTCTTC. It yields the protein CASSPGTSISFSYNEQFF.

There are many counts of this clonotype. V usage is TRBV3-1 and J usage is TRBJ2-5, with D perhaps TRBD2 (6 bases). Germline V lookup: CDR1 LGHDT, CDR2 YNNKEL (reference sequence). V lost 1 base and J 3 bases, leaving 9 bases between the germline ends. The CDR3 totals 14 residues. The CDR3 region is CASSQGWGEETQYF. CDR3 nucleotides: TGTGCCAGCAGCCAAGGCTGGGGGGAAGAGACCCAGTACTTC.

This clonotype was found many times. The V call is TRBV28, the J call TRBJ1-4; D possibly corresponds to TRBD1 (6 bases). This CDR3 is 15 amino acids long. CDR1 is MDHEN, CDR2 SYDVKM, per germline. The V end was cut by 3 bases, the J end by 0 bases, with 8 bases between. This CDR3 is CASSLDSATNEKLFF. The CDR3 nucleotides read TGTGCCAGCAGTTTGGACAGCGCAACTAATGAAAAACTGTTTTTT.